The following is a T cell receptor (beta chain) sequence with its context. Its antigen remains unknown. The junction departs from the called germline gene at one end, perhaps through a read error. TCR beta VDJ and CDR3 profiles were obtained from a genomic DNA template. From the reads, TCRdb called clonotypes with MiXCR, one entry per CDR3 protein. The sample carries more than 150,000 distinct CDR3 sequences, 48% recorded once. An expansion of CD8+CD57+ cells by flow cytometry had been shown in patients chosen for sequencing. The data derive from a study of CD8+CD57+ T cells in acquired aplastic anemia. Overall study results and limits: Between the patient and control groups, CD8+ Simpson's diversity did not differ significantly.

The germline CDR1 and CDR2 sequences are LNHDA and SQIVND (reference sequence). The CDR3 totals 12 residues. Sequenced sample: sorted CD4+, CD8+, or CD8+CD57+ T cells (not recorded which) from PBMCs. The source is a human donor with aplastic anemia. The V gene is TRBV19, the J gene TRBJ2-5; a possible D gene is TRBD2 (5 bases). Here the CDR3 DNA reads TGCGCCAGCGGTGACCGTCCGGGGACCCAGTACTTC. As protein: CASGDRPGTQYF.